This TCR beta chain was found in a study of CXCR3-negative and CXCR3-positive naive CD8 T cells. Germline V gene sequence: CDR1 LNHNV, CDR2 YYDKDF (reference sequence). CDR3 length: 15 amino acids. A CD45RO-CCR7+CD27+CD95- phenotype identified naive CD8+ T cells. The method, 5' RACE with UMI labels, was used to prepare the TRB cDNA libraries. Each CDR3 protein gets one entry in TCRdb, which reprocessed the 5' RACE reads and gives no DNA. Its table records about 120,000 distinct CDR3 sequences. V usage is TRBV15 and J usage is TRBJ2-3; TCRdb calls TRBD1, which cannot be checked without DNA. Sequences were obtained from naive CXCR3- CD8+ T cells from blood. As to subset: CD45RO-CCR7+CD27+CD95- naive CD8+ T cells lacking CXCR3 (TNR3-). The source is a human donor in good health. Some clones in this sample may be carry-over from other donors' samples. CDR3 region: CATSGPGGVGDTQYF.